The next 22 T cell receptor beta chains were all read from a single sample in a study of blood T cell repertoires in COVID-19. Measured with immunoSEQ multiplex PCR; TCRdb has only the in-frame clones, and not every one. Altogether 100,000 to 150,000 clones are present, over 80% being singletons, with the ten largest covering approximately 10%. Sequenced material: peripheral blood. The receptors originated from a man between 60 and 75 years old with acute or convalescent COVID-19.

The CDR3 DNA is TGTGCCAGCAGCGTAGGGATTCCTAGCGGGAGGAGCACAGATACGCAGTATTTT. It codes for CASSVGIPSGRSTDTQYF. The V call is TRBV9, the J call TRBJ2-3; 11 positions agree with TRBD2. In germline, CDR1 is SGDLS, CDR2 YYNGEE. This CDR3 region has 18 residues. The J segment lost 0 bases and the V segment lost 0 bases, leaving 6 bases of the junction unmatched.

This chain joins TRBV5-1 and TRBJ2-1, with TRBD2 matching over 9 bases. The germline V gene encodes CDR1 SGHRS and CDR2 YFSETQ. With V trimmed by 4 bases and J by 8 bases, 7 bases remained unmatched. The CDR3 is made up of 14 amino acids. CDR3 sequence: CASSPAGGRDEQFF. The CDR3 DNA follows: TGCGCCAGCAGCCCCGCGGGCGGGAGGGATGAGCAGTTCTTC.

V gene TRBV30 combines with J gene TRBJ1-5; D possibly corresponds to TRBD1 (5 bases). This CDR3 is built from 15 residues. Germline CDR1 reads GTSNPN; CDR2 reads SVGIG (reference sequence). The V gene lost 2 bases and the J gene lost 0 bases, with 11 bases spanning the gap. CDR3 DNA: TGTGCCTGGAGTAGCAGGGTGGGTAGCAATCAGCCCCAGCATTTT. Translation gives CAWSSRVGSNQPQHF. The full variable domain, its missing parts supplied by reference TRBV30 and TRBJ1-5, is SQTIHQWPATLVQPVGSPLSLECTVEGTSNPNLYWYRQAAGRGLQLLFYSVGIGQISSEVPQNLSASRPQDRQFILSSKKLLLSDSGFYLCAWSSRVGSNQPQHFGDGTRLSIL.

This sequence joins TRBV5-5 and TRBJ2-7; 12 nucleotides match TRBD1. Germline CDR1 SGHKS, CDR2 YYEKEE (reference sequence). V was clipped by 5 bases and J by 6 bases; unmatched bases: 6. The CDR3 spans 14 residues. CDR3 sequence (DNA): TGTGCCAGCAGATCCGGGACAGGGGGCCTCGAGCAGTACTTC. Residues: CASRSGTGGLEQYF.

V gene TRBV19 combines with J gene TRBJ2-1, with 9 nucleotides matching TRBD2. This CDR3 has 15 amino acids. The junction had 8 bases not matched to a gene; V was cut back by 6 bases and J by 5 bases. The germline V gene encodes CDR1 LNHDA and CDR2 SQIVND (reference sequence). The CDR3, as DNA: TGTGCCAGTAGAGACACTAGCGGGTTGAACAATGAGCAGTTCTTC. Translation gives CASRDTSGLNNEQFF.

V usage is TRBV11-2 and J usage is TRBJ2-1; D perhaps matches TRBD1 (5 bases). The CDR3 is 15 amino acids. CDR1 and CDR2 from the germline V gene are SGHAT and FQNNGV. The V end lost 1 base, the J end lost 7 bases, and 14 bases lay between the germline ends. CDR3 coding DNA: TGTGCCAGCAGCTTAGGGTCAGGGTCCGAGAATGAGCAGTTCTTC. It translates to CASSLGSGSENEQFF.

This clone was picked up a small number of times. This sequence joins TRBV28 and TRBJ2-7, with D perhaps matching TRBD2 (5 bases). Trimming took off 8 bases at V and 5 bases at J, with 19 bases between the two ends. The V gene's germline CDR1 is MDHEN and CDR2 SYDVKM. The CDR3 has 14 residues. This CDR3 reads CASRETHFPNEQYF. In DNA, the CDR3 is TGTGCCAGCCGGGAAACGCACTTCCCTAACGAGCAGTACTTC.

The chain carries TRBV13 and TRBJ2-7, with a tentative D call TRBD2 (6 bases). The CDR3 runs to 15 residues. From germline, CDR1 is PRHDT and CDR2 FYEKMQ (reference sequence). V lost 7 bases and J 1 base, leaving 17 bases between the germline ends. The CDR3: CASTGGAGLSYEQYF. DNA for the CDR3: TGTGCCAGCACCGGAGGGGCGGGTCTGTCCTACGAGCAGTACTTC.

This clone is judged medium-sized. This chain links TRBV7-3 with TRBJ2-7; 9 positions match TRBD1. Unmatched junction bases numbered 8, after V lost 5 bases and J lost 3 bases. The length of the CDR3 is 15 residues. Germline CDR1 and CDR2: SGHTA and FQGTGA. The CDR3 loop reads CASSLGTGFGYEQYF. As DNA, the CDR3 is TGTGCCAGCAGCCTCGGGACAGGGTTTGGCTACGAGCAGTACTTC.

The chain employs TRBV10-3 and TRBJ1-1, with D perhaps matching TRBD1 (6 bases). With 5 bases removed from V and 0 bases from J, the gap between germline ends came to 10 bases. The CDR3 is made up of 14 amino acids. The germline V gene has CDR1 ENHRY and CDR2 SYGVKD. CDR3 DNA sequence: TGTGCCATCAGTTTGGGACATATGAACACTGAAGCTTTCTTT. Translation: CAISLGHMNTEAFF.

The chain uses TRBV5-4 and TRBJ1-3; the D gene is possibly TRBD1 (6 bases). The germline V gene encodes CDR1 SGHNT and CDR2 YYREEE (reference sequence). The CDR3 is made up of 15 amino acids. Trimming cost V 1 base and J 0 bases, with 8 bases left between them. The CDR3 nucleotides read TGTGCCAGCAGCTTGCGACAGGACTCTGGAAACACCATATATTTT. Residues: CASSLRQDSGNTIYF.

This chain links TRBV10-3 with TRBJ2-3; 10 bases are a match to TRBD2. This CDR3 comprises 16 residues. Germline assignment: CDR1 ENHRY and CDR2 SYGVKD. J gave up 2 bases and V 1 base, and 3 bases lay outside the gene matches. The CDR3 DNA sequence: TGTGCCATCAGTGAGTGGACTAGCGGTTCCACAGATACGCAGTATTTT. This gives the protein CAISEWTSGSTDTQYF.

There are a few counts of this clone. The V gene is TRBV14, the J gene TRBJ1-3; D not certain. The ends were cut back, 2 bases at V and 1 base at J, with 12 bases in the middle. The germline CDR1 and CDR2 sequences are SGHDN and FVKESK. This CDR3 is 16 amino acids long. CDR3 nucleotides: TGTGCCAGCAGCCAATTGTGGGCAGCTTCTGGAAACACCATATATTTT. Amino acids: CASSQLWAASGNTIYF. Full variable domain (rest looked up from reference TRBV14 and TRBJ1-3): EAGVTQFPSHSVIEKGQTVTLRCDPISGHDNLYWYRRVMGKEIKFLLHFVKESKQDESGMPNNRFLAERTGGTYSTLKVQPAELEDSGVYFCASSQLWAASGNTIYFGEGSWLTVV.

The V call is TRBV19, the J call TRBJ1-4; possible D gene TRBD1, 5 bases. This CDR3 has 14 residues. Per germline, CDR1 LNHDA and CDR2 SQIVND (reference sequence). V gave up 7 bases and J gave up 6 bases, with 15 bases separating them. The CDR3 spells CASNRQPEDEKLFF. CDR3 DNA sequence: TGTGCCAGTAATAGACAGCCAGAGGATGAAAAACTGTTTTTT.

As for this clone: The sample holds other DNA sequences that translate to the same CDR3. The CDR3 region is CASSLDSTGELFF. Here the CDR3 DNA reads TGCGCCAGCAGCTTGGACTCGACCGGGGAGCTGTTTTTT. J is TRBJ2-2 and V is TRBV5-1; D not certain. The CDR3 length is 13 residues. Trimming took 0 bases from V and 5 from J, leaving 5 bases between them. Per the germline V gene, CDR1 is SGHRS and CDR2 is YFSETQ.

V usage is TRBV27 and J usage is TRBJ2-7; 13 bases agree with TRBD2. CDR3 length equals 18 residues. Germline V CDR1 and CDR2: MNHEY, SMNVEV (reference sequence). The trim removed 5 bases at V and 2 bases at J, leaving 12 bases unmatched. This CDR3 is CASSLYPPGLAGTYEQYF. The DNA for the CDR3 is TGTGCCAGCAGTCTCTACCCTCCGGGACTAGCGGGGACCTACGAGCAGTACTTC.

The J gene is TRBJ1-3, the V gene TRBV5-4; possible D gene TRBD1, 6 bases. Germline lookup yields CDR1 SGHNT and CDR2 YYREEE (reference sequence). The CDR3 sequence is 16 residues long. V was cut by 4 bases and J by 1 base, with 15 bases left in between. The CDR3 reads CASSDKTGTSGNTIYF. The CDR3, as DNA: TGTGCCAGCAGCGATAAAACAGGGACGTCTGGAAACACCATATATTTT.

This chain joins TRBV7-3 and TRBJ2-7; 7 nucleotides line up with TRBD2. The V gene end was trimmed by 5 bases and the J gene end by 9 bases; junction bases not matched to a gene: 16. The CDR3 totals 15 residues. Germline loops: CDR1 SGHTA, CDR2 FQGTGA. The CDR3, as DNA: TGTGCCAGCAGCCTGGGGGGGTCTACCCACGGCGCGCAGTACTTC. Translated: CASSLGGSTHGAQYF. Filled out from reference TRBV7-3 and TRBJ2-7, the complete variable domain reads GAGVSQTPSNKVTEKGKYVELRCDPISGHTALYWYRQSLGQGPEFLIYFQGTGAADDSGLPNDRFFAVRPEGSVSTLKIQRTERGDSAVYLCASSLGGSTHGAQYFGPGTRLTVT.

V and J are TRBV14 and TRBJ2-1; the match to TRBD2 covers 7 bases. In germline, CDR1 is SGHDN, CDR2 FVKESK. The V gene end was trimmed by 0 bases and the J gene end by 1 base; junction bases not matched to a gene: 6. The CDR3 spans 17 residues. Here the CDR3 reads CASSQEKGAGSYNEQFF. CDR3 nucleotides: TGTGCCAGCAGCCAAGAAAAGGGAGCGGGGTCCTACAATGAGCAGTTCTTC.

V is TRBV11-2 and J is TRBJ1-2, with a weak D call TRBD1 (5 bases). There are 13 residues in the CDR3. CDR1 SGHAT and CDR2 FQNNGV come from the germline V gene. V lost 0 bases to trimming and J lost 13 bases, with 15 bases between them. CDR3 in DNA: TGTGCCAGCAGCTTAGATCGGGGGGGGAGGCTCACCTTC. It specifies CASSLDRGGRLTF.

The chain carries TRBV18 and TRBJ1-4; D is perhaps TRBD1 (5 bases). V was cut by 2 bases and J by 7 bases, with 11 bases left in between. The CDR3 is made up of 14 amino acids. CDR1 is KGHSH, CDR2 LQKENI, per germline. The CDR3 DNA follows: TGTGCCAGCTCACCATCTATGACAGCTGAAAAACTGTTTTTT. Its protein is CASSPSMTAEKLFF. The variable domain in full, completed from reference TRBV18 and TRBJ1-4, reads NAGVMQNPRHLVRRRGQEARLRCSPMKGHSHVYWYRQLPEEGLKFMVYLQKENIIDESGMPKERFSAEFPKEGPSILRIQQVVRGDSAAYFCASSPSMTAEKLFFGSGTQLSVL.

The V gene is TRBV24-1, the J gene TRBJ2-3; tentative D call: TRBD2 (5 bases). V lost 1 base to trimming and J lost 5 bases, with 6 bases between them. The germline CDR1 and CDR2 sequences are KGHDR and SFDVKD. CDR3 length: 13 residues. CDR3 amino acids: CATSDFGVDTQYF. The CDR3 DNA reads as TGTGCCACCAGTGATTTCGGGGTAGATACGCAGTATTTT.